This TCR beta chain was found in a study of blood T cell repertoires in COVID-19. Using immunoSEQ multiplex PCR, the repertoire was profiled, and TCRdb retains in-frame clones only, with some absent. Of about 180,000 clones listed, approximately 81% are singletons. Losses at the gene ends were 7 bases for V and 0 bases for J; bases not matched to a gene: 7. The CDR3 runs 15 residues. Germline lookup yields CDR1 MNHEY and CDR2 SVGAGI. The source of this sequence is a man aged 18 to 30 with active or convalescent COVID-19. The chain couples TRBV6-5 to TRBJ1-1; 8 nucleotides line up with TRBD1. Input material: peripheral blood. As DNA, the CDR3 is TGTGCCAGCAACAACGCAGGGGGCATGAACACTGAAGCTTTCTTT. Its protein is CASNNAGGMNTEAFF.